This T cell receptor (beta chain) derives from a study of OX40 agonist ivuxolimab in advanced cancers. The germline V gene has CDR1 GTSNPN and CDR2 SVGIG (reference sequence). Trimming stripped 1 base from V and 2 bases from J, with 3 bases between. The CDR3 has 11 residues. Assay: immunoSEQ multiplex PCR; the TCRdb copy retains only in-frame clones and omits some. The table records approximately 40,000 clones, roughly 88% of them present only once. This TCR was recovered from an adult with an advanced solid tumor such as melanoma, head and neck, liver or kidney cancer. The chain employs TRBV30 and TRBJ2-7; D gene ambiguous. This specimen was CD4+ or CD8+ T cells sorted from blood, taken in a trial of the OX40 agonist ivuxolimab. The CDR3 region is CAWSAPYEQYF. The CDR3 nucleotides are TGTGCCTGGAGTGCCCCCTACGAGCAGTACTTC.